This T cell receptor beta chain was captured by sequencing in a study of CD4 T cells in relation to SARS-CoV-2 and coronaviruses (TCRdb year 2021). Study-wide context: A median age of roughly 39 years, with a range of roughly 21 to 80 years, was recorded for the full convalescent cohort of over ten patients. The study assessed, at the TCR clonotype level, memory CD4+ T cell crossreactivity between SARS-CoV-2 and common cold coronavirus spike proteins. Patient-derived lymphoblastoid cell lines were used to map the HLA restriction of shared crossreactive spike epitopes. Among the approximately twelve convalescent patients, 8 males and 4 females were included, and two of the subjects were Hispanic. For other donors in the study, expansion assays were sequenced with a different, Illumina-based TCR-beta assay. The Adaptive Biotechnologies TCR-sequencing kit was used for samples from a few pre-COVID donors and for the naive versus memory experiments, whereas the other data were Illumina-based.

On this clone: It has no known antigen specificity. The input lacks base qualities; no much larger clone sits a single base away.

Findings and caveats that apply to the study as a whole: Sequencing of naive versus memory cells indicated that the assay detects memory recall responses, not primary responses primed during culture. Small numbers of patients and of tested TCRs limited the study. In around three fifths of donors, memory CD4+ clonotypes turned up that crossrecognized SARS-CoV-2 and at least one common cold coronavirus spike. Because no donor provided both pre-pandemic and post-infection samples, tracing the source of pre-existing responses was limited. Compared with monoreactive clones, crossreactive clones had significantly weaker SARS-CoV-2-driven expansion, a result consistent with antigenic imprinting. Because the crossreactivity analysis focused on spike protein, crossreactivity against other viral proteins was not assessed.

Deep-resolution immunoSEQ TCR-beta sequencing was performed on DNA from uncultured naive and memory CD4+ T cells. The authors' pipeline ran thus. During preprocessing, nonproductive sequences were removed, along with CDR3s that did not begin with C, did not end with F or W, or were shorter than 7 amino acids. Cultured and uncultured naive and memory CD4+ repertoires were searched for CDR3s previously identified as spike- and CEF-reactive. CDR3 homology was quantified as pairwise Levenshtein distance, calculated with the stringdist R package after three terminal residues were trimmed from each end. In its TCRdb copy, this immuneACCESS table keeps in-frame sequences only and misses some clones. Where compared with another copy, unresolved V genes explain less than half of these, and the others have no known cause. That table supplies the V and J calls and clone size; D and trimming were determined from the DNA. Across this sample there are 35,000 to 40,000 clones, with 75% to 90% seen only once. About 3% of the sample lies in the top ten.

Naive and memory CD4+ T cells were separated from cryopreserved PBMCs by first enriching for CD4 and then performing EasySep naive CD4+ T cell enrichment. Ficoll-Paque PLUS gradient centrifugation was used to isolate PBMCs from either whole blood or leukapheresis product. The PBMCs went either fresh into the expansion assay or into cryopreservation at -140 degrees C. The QIAamp Micro DNA Kit was used to extract genomic DNA from the CD4+ T cells. Reading from cysteine to phenylalanine, the CDR3 counts 16 amino acids. Kept here is only the CDR3 DNA, which spans 48 bases and is read in frame from base 1. V loses 6 bases of germline sequence and J loses 0 bases, and the interval between the two ends is 18 bases. CDR1 and CDR2 were assigned from the germline V gene (reference sequence) as SGHAT and FQDESV.

Sequenced: memory CD4+ T cells from PBMCs. This specimen's cell subset or site label, interpreted: memory (non-naive) CD4+ T cells. In this chain, TRBV11-1 is recombined with TRBJ2-7; the D gene is perhaps TRBD1, on 7 matching bases. This sequence originates from an adult with COVID-19. The nucleotide sequence reads TGTGCCAGCAGTTTAAACGCGGGACAGTTCTCCTACGAGCAGTACTTC. This sequence encodes CASSLNAGQFSYEQYF.